One and the same sample provided the 3 T cell receptor beta chains below, sequenced in a study of cytomegalovirus exposure and HLA in healthy donors. TCRdb keeps only in-frame clones here, not all; method: immunoSEQ multiplex PCR. Here the sample spans roughly 250,000 clones, about 87% being singletons. The sample consisted of PBMCs. These receptors came from a man between 18 and 35 years old in good health and CMV-seronegative.

J is TRBJ2-7 and V is TRBV10-3; D is perhaps TRBD1 (5 bases). V shed 10 bases and J shed 4 bases, with 17 bases lying between them. The CDR3 runs 13 residues. Looked up from germline, CDR1 is ENHRY and CDR2 is SYGVKD. CDR3 in DNA: TGTGCCACCCTAGGGGTTAGTCCTTACGAGCAGTACTTC. This gives the protein CATLGVSPYEQYF.

V and J are TRBV28 and TRBJ1-4; unclear D gene. The V end lost 3 bases, the J end lost 5 bases, and 13 bases lay between the germline ends. Germline V gene sequence: CDR1 MDHEN, CDR2 SYDVKM. This CDR3 is 15 amino acids long. The CDR3 DNA reads as TGTGCCAGCAGTTTGGCCCAGCGATTGAATGAAAAACTGTTTTTT. Translated, it gives CASSLAQRLNEKLFF.

The count of this clone is one. The rearrangement links TRBV5-1 to TRBJ2-7, with TRBD1 matching 8 bases. The CDR3 is made up of 13 amino acids. The V gene's germline CDR1 is SGHRS and CDR2 YFSETQ. V was pared by 8 bases and J by 4 bases, with 8 bases of the junction left unmatched. This chain's CDR3 is CASSRTGPYEQYF. In DNA form, the CDR3 reads TGCGCCAGTAGTCGGACAGGGCCGTACGAGCAGTACTTC. The full variable domain, its missing parts supplied by reference TRBV5-1 and TRBJ2-7, is KAGVTQTPRYLIKTRGQQVTLSCSPISGHRSVSWYQQTPGQGLQFLFEYFSETQRNKGNFPGRFSGRQFSNSRSEMNVSTLELGDSALYLCASSRTGPYEQYFGPGTRLTVT.